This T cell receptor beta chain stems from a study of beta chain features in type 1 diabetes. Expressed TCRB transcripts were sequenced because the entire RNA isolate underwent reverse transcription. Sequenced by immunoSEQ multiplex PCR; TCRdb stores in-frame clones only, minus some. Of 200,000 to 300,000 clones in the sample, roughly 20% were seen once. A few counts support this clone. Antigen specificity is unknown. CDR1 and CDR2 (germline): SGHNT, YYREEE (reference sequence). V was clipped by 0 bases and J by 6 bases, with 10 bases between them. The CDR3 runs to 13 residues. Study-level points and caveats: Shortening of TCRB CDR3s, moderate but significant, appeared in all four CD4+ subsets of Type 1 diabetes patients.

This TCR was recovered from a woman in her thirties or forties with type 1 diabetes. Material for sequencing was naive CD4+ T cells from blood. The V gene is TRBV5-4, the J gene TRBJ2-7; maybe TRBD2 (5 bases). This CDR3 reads CASSLEWAGEQYF. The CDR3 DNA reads TGTGCCAGCAGCTTGGAATGGGCGGGCGAGCAGTACTTC.